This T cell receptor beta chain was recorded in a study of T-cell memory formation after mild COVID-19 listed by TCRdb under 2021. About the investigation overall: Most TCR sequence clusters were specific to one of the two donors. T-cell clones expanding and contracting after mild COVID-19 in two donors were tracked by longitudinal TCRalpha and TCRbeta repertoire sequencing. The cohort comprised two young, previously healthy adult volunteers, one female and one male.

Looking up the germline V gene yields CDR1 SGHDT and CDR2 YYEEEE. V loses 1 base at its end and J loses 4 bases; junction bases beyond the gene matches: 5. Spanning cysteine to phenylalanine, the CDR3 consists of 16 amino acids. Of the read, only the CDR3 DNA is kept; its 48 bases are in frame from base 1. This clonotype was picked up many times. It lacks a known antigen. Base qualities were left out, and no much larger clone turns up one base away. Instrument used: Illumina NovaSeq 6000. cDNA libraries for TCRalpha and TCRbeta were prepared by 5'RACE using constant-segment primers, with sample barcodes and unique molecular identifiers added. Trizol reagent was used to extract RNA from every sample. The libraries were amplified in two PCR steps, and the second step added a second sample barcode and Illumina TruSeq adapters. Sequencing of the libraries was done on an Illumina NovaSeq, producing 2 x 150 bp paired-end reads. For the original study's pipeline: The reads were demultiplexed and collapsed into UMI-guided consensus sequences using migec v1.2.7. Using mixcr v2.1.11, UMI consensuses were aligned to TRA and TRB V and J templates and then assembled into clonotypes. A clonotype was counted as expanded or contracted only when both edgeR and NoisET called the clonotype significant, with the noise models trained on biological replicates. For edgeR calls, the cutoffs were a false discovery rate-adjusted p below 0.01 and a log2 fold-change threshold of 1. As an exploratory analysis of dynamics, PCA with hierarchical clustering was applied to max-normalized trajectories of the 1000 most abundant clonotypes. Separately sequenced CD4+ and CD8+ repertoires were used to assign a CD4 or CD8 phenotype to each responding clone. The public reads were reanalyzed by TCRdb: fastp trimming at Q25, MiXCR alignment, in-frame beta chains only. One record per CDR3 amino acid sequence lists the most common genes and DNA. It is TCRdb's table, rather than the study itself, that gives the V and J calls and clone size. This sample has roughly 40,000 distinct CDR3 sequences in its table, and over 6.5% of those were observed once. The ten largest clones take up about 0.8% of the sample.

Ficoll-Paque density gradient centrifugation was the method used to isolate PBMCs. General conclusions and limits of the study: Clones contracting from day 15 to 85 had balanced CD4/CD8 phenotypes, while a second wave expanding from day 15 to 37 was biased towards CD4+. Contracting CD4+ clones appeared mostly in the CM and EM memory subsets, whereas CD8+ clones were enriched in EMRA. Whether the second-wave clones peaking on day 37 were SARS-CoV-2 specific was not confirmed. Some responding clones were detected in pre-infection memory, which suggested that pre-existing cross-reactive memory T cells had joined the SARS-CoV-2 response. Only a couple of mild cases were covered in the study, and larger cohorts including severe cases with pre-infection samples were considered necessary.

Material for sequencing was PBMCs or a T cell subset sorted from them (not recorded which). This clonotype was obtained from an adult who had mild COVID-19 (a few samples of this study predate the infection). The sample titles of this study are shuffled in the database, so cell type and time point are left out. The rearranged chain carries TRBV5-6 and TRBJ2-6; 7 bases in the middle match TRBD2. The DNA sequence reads TGTGCCAGCAGCTTGAGGGAGGGCCTGGGGGCCAACGTCCTGACTTTC. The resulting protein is CASSLREGLGANVLTF.